The 15 T cell receptor beta chains reported below all come from one sample, sequenced in a study of shared clonotypes between healthy human individuals. Assay: immunoSEQ multiplex PCR; the TCRdb copy retains only in-frame clones and omits some. The sample includes about a million clones, approximately 77% of them seen just once. The sequenced sample consisted of memory CD4+ T cells from PBMCs. Subset reported: CD45RA-negative fraction. The receptors derive from a man between 18 and 29 years old in good health. Some clones in this sample may be carry-over from other donors' samples.

A word on this clone: An end of the junction differs from the germline gene, which may be a read error. The V and J genes are TRBV2 and TRBJ2-7; perhaps TRBD1 as D (5 bases). The length of the CDR3 is 13 residues. CDR1 SNHLY and CDR2 FYNNEI come from the germline V gene. The CDR3 nucleotides are TGTGCCAGCAGTGCGGAAGGGGCGCTGGGATTGGACTTC. This encodes CASSAEGALGLDF. Supplemented by reference TRBV2 and TRBJ2-7, the full variable domain reads EPEVTQTPSHQVTQMGQEVILRCVPISNHLYFYWYRQILGQKVEFLVSFYNNEISEKSEIFDDQFSVERPDGSNFTLKIRSTKLEDSAMYFCASSAEGALGLDFGPGTRLTVT.

The chain couples TRBV7-2 to TRBJ2-7; 8 bases are shared with TRBD1. The V gene's germline CDR1 is SGHTA and CDR2 FQGNSA. V lost 6 bases to trimming and J lost 3 bases; unmatched junction nucleotides: 7. The CDR3 is 14 residues long. The CDR3 region is CASSQGAGIYEQYF. In DNA, the CDR3 is TGTGCCAGCAGTCAGGGGGCGGGGATCTACGAGCAGTACTTC.

The J gene is TRBJ2-7, the V gene TRBV28; a possible D gene is TRBD2 (6 bases). CDR1 MDHEN and CDR2 SYDVKM come from the germline V gene. V was trimmed by 2 bases and J by 5 bases, leaving 7 bases between them. This CDR3 has 12 residues. Here the CDR3 DNA reads TGTGCCAGCAGTTTAACGGGGGACGAGCAGTACTTC. It is translated as CASSLTGDEQYF.

This clone has just one count. The rearrangement links TRBV28 to TRBJ2-1, with D unclear. Germline V CDR1 and CDR2: MDHEN, SYDVKM. V was pared by 2 bases and J by 3 bases, with 11 bases between. The CDR3 runs to 15 residues. CDR3 in amino acids: CASSLATLYYNEQFF. Here the CDR3 DNA reads TGTGCCAGCAGTTTAGCCACACTTTACTACAATGAGCAGTTCTTC.

The V and J genes are TRBV18 and TRBJ1-5; 7 bases line up with TRBD1. The V gene end was trimmed by 6 bases and the J gene end by 5 bases; junction bases not matched to a gene: 7. CDR3 length: 14 residues. The V gene's germline CDR1 is KGHSH and CDR2 LQKENI. The CDR3 protein is CASSYGQVDQPQHF. The CDR3 DNA is TGTGCCAGCTCCTATGGACAGGTGGATCAGCCCCAGCATTTT. Based on the CDR3 plus reference TRBV18 and TRBJ1-5, the full variable domain is NAGVMQNPRHLVRRRGQEARLRCSPMKGHSHVYWYRQLPEEGLKFMVYLQKENIIDESGMPKERFSAEFPKEGPSILRIQQVVRGDSAAYFCASSYGQVDQPQHFGDGTRLSIL.

The chain couples TRBV18 to TRBJ1-5; 9 nucleotides line up with TRBD1. V trimming: 1 base; J trimming: 3 bases; junction bases outside the gene matches: 1. Germline assignment: CDR1 KGHSH and CDR2 LQKENI. The CDR3 loop spans 15 amino acids. CDR3 nucleotides: TGTGCCAGCTCACCACGACAGGGGGACAATCAGCCCCAGCATTTT. It translates to CASSPRQGDNQPQHF. Supplemented by reference TRBV18 and TRBJ1-5, the full variable domain reads NAGVMQNPRHLVRRRGQEARLRCSPMKGHSHVYWYRQLPEEGLKFMVYLQKENIIDESGMPKERFSAEFPKEGPSILRIQQVVRGDSAAYFCASSPRQGDNQPQHFGDGTRLSIL.

The chain uses TRBV6-1 and TRBJ1-5, with D unresolved. This CDR3 is built from 16 residues. Trimming shortened V by 2 bases and J by 0 bases, and 11 bases separated the two germline ends. Germline V gives CDR1 MNHNS, CDR2 SASEGT. CDR3 DNA sequence: TGTGCCAGCAGTGAAAATCAGCAATATAGCAATCAGCCCCAGCATTTT. This encodes CASSENQQYSNQPQHF.

This clone occurred a few times. The rearrangement joins TRBV6-5 to TRBJ2-2; a weak D match, TRBD1 (5 bases). In germline, CDR1 is MNHEY, CDR2 SVGAGI. Trimming shortened V by 10 bases and J by 1 base, and 13 bases separated the two germline ends. The CDR3 sequence is 14 residues long. The CDR3 DNA reads as TGTGCCACCCACGGCAGGGAGAACACCGGGGAGCTGTTTTTT. Residues: CATHGRENTGELFF.

As DNA, the CDR3 is TGTGCCAGCTCACCACGGATCGGGACAGATGGCTACACCTTC. Encoded protein: CASSPRIGTDGYTF. The V gene is TRBV18, the J gene TRBJ1-2, with 7 nucleotides matching TRBD1. Germline CDR1 is KGHSH and CDR2 is LQKENI. V dropped 1 base and J dropped 6; count of bases not matched to a gene: 5. The CDR3 loop spans 14 amino acids.

The chain recombines TRBV15 with TRBJ1-2; D remains ambiguous. Deletions cut 0 bases from V and 3 bases from J, with 11 bases between. The germline V gene encodes CDR1 LNHNV and CDR2 YYDKDF (reference sequence). The CDR3 contains 15 residues. Here the CDR3 reads CATSRDSKAYYGYTF. Written as DNA, the CDR3 is TGTGCCACCAGCAGAGATTCGAAGGCCTACTATGGCTACACCTTC.

The rearrangement links TRBV28 to TRBJ2-3; D not resolved. CDR1 and CDR2 (germline): MDHEN, SYDVKM. V was pared by 8 bases and J by 2 bases, with 8 bases between. This CDR3 comprises 12 residues. This CDR3 reads CASADTTDTQYF. The CDR3 nucleotides read TGTGCCAGCGCCGACACCACAGATACGCAGTATTTT. The full variable domain, completed using reference TRBV28 and TRBJ2-3, is DVKVTQSSRYLVKRTGEKVFLECVQDMDHENMFWYRQDPGLGLRLIYFSYDVKMKEKGDIPEGYSVSREKKERFSLILESASTNQTSMYLCASADTTDTQYFGPGTRLTVL.

The chain has TRBV7-3 and TRBJ2-2, with D perhaps TRBD1 (5 bases). The CDR3 loop spans 15 amino acids. Trimming left V 4 bases short and J 1 base short, with 10 bases between. From germline, CDR1 is SGHTA and CDR2 FQGTGA. CDR3 loop: CASSSETENTGELFF. In DNA form, the CDR3 reads TGTGCCAGCAGCTCGGAGACAGAGAACACCGGGGAGCTGTTTTTT.

The gene calls are TRBV27 and TRBJ2-7; 8 bases map to TRBD2. The CDR3 extends over 15 amino acids. Trimming took 3 bases from V and 8 from J; bases not matched to a gene: 12. Germline CDR1 is MNHEY and CDR2 is SMNVEV (reference sequence). CDR3 sequence reads: CASSFLSAGEFKQYF. The CDR3, as DNA: TGTGCCAGCAGTTTTTTGTCAGCGGGAGAGTTTAAGCAGTACTTC.

This rearrangement joins TRBV7-9 to TRBJ1-4; D remains ambiguous. V was trimmed by 5 bases and J by 3 bases, leaving 16 bases between them. The CDR3 has 16 amino acids. Germline V gene lookup returns CDR1 SEHNR and CDR2 FQNEAQ (reference sequence). The CDR3 here is CASSETLRRANEKLFF. CDR3 nucleotides: TGTGCCAGCAGCGAGACGCTGAGACGAGCTAATGAAAAACTGTTTTTT.

This clone was seen a few times. The chain recombines TRBV4-1 with TRBJ2-5; 9 bases line up with TRBD2. There are 15 residues in the CDR3. J lost 4 bases, V lost 0 bases, and 3 bases had no gene match. The germline V gene has CDR1 MGHRA and CDR2 YSYEKL. In nucleotides, the CDR3 is TGCGCCAGCAGCCAAGAAGCGGGAGGTGGAGAGACCCAGTACTTC. This gives the protein CASSQEAGGGETQYF.